The rows below give T cell receptor beta chains drawn from one sample of a study of shared clonotypes between healthy human individuals. Clones were sequenced by immunoSEQ multiplex PCR, and TCRdb holds only the in-frame ones, with some missing. Found here are 400,000 to 600,000 clones, about 76% of them singletons; the top ten hold 13%. Sequences were obtained from PBMCs. These receptors were obtained from a woman in her 40s in good health. Some clones in this sample may be carry-over from other donors' samples. The CDR3 runs from the conserved cysteine through the conserved F or W.

j_gene	v_gene	CDR3aa
TRBJ2-1	TRBV9	CASNFNPRRTVASNEQFF
TRBJ2-1	TRBV7-2	CASSLDRGRSNEQFF
TRBJ2-1	TRBV30	CAWAEDSYNEQFF
TRBJ1-5	TRBV28	CASTVGAEAQHF
TRBJ2-7	TRBV7-2	CASSLAAGGGYEQYF
TRBJ2-3	TRBV6-5	CASTSGTRRTDTQYF
TRBJ1-2	TRBV30	CAWSQGFDYGYTF
TRBJ2-1	TRBV10-3	CAISEGLVGSYNEQFF
TRBJ2-1	TRBV9	CASSPLGSGSLGNEQFF
TRBJ2-5	TRBV7-9	CASGSSGRETQYF
TRBJ2-1	TRBV7-8	CASSLVNLAAYNEQFF
TRBJ2-3	TRBV9	CASSVGQLAESTDTQYF
TRBJ1-1	TRBV2	CASSAQGGRNTEAFF
TRBJ2-1	TRBV19	CASSMYASQYNEQFF
TRBJ2-1	TRBV4-3	CASSQDWGEQFF
TRBJ1-2	TRBV7-2	CASSLRQGGYYGYTF
TRBJ1-5	TRBV10-3	CAISGGQSNQPQHF
TRBJ2-5	TRBV5-1	CASSLWGEETQYF
TRBJ2-7	TRBV28	CASSPTSFEQYF
TRBJ1-2	TRBV7-9	CASSLTEGTNYGYTF
TRBJ2-3	TRBV10-1	CASSFRTDTQYF
TRBJ2-4	TRBV29-1	CSVEGNEEIQYF
TRBJ2-6	TRBV19	CASSLDSGANVLTF
TRBJ2-7	TRBV7-2	CASSLELSIYEQYF
TRBJ1-1	TRBV19	CASERGPEAFF
TRBJ1-4	TRBV15	CATSRGTESEKLFF
TRBJ2-3	TRBV4-2	CASSQELAGGTDTQYF
TRBJ2-1	TRBV7-2	CASSLWGNSYNEQFF
TRBJ2-1	TRBV6-1	CASSEASANLYNEQFF
TRBJ2-1	TRBV25-1	CASSDTGFSRNNEQFF
TRBJ2-2	TRBV9	CASSVVVENTGELFF
TRBJ1-3	TRBV5-6	CASSLDWSSGNTIYF
TRBJ2-3	TRBV27	CASRTTGVDTQYF
TRBJ2-5	TRBV18	CASSPGVTPQETQYF
TRBJ1-5	TRBV7-2	CASSLVTGVQPQHF
TRBJ1-6	TRBV7-2	CASSPSTGWDSPLHF
TRBJ2-7	TRBV28	CASSSVRTSGSYEQYF
TRBJ2-3	TRBV4-1	CASSQGSMPDTQYF
TRBJ2-5	TRBV5-4	CASSLDGAGETQYF
TRBJ1-2	TRBV30	CAWSGGYSNYGYTF
TRBJ2-7	TRBV28	CASSSFPKIYEQYF
TRBJ2-2	TRBV10-3	CAISVGSAGELFF
TRBJ2-2	TRBV4-1	CASSLIIPKRDGGTGELFF